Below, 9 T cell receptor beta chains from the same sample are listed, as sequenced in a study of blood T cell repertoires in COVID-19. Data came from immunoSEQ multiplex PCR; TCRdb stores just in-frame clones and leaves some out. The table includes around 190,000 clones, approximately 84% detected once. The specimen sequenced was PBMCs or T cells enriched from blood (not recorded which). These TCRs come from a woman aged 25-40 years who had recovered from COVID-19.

The CDR3 DNA reads TGCGCCAGCAGCCCCAGACAGCTCGGGAACACTGAAGCTTTCTTT. It translates to CASSPRQLGNTEAFF. The chain recombines TRBV4-1 with TRBJ1-1; a weak D match, TRBD1 (5 bases). CDR1 and CDR2 from the germline V gene are MGHRA and YSYEKL. The length of the CDR3 is 15 residues. V was pared by 4 bases and J by 1 base, with 13 bases between.

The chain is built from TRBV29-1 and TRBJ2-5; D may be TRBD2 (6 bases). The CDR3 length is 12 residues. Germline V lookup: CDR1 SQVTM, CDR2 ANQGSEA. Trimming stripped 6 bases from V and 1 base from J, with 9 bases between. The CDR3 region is CSVWRGQETQYF. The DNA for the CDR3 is TGCAGCGTCTGGAGGGGCCAAGAGACCCAGTACTTC.

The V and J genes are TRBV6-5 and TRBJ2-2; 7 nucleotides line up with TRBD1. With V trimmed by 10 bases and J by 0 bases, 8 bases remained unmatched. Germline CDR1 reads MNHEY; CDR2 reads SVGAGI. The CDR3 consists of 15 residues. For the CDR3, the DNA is TGTGCCACCAAACTTGACAGGGCGAACACCGGGGAGCTGTTTTTT. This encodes CATKLDRANTGELFF.

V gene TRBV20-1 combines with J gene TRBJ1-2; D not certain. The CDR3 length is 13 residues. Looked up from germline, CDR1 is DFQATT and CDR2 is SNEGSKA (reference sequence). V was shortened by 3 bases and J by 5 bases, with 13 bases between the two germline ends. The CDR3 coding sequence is TGCAGTGCTAGTCCCAGTACGGGTTATGGCTACACCTTC. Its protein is CSASPSTGYGYTF.

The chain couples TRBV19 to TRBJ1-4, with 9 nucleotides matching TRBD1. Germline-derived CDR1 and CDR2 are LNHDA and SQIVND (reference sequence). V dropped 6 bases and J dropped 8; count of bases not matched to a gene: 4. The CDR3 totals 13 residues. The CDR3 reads CASRQGASEKLFF. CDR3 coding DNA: TGTGCCAGTAGACAGGGGGCGAGCGAAAAACTGTTTTTT.

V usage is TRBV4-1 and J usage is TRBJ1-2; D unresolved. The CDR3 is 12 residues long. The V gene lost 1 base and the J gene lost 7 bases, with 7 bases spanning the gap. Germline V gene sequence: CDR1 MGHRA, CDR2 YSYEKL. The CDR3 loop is CASSQVTAGYTF. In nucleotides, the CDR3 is TGCGCCAGCAGCCAAGTTACAGCTGGCTACACCTTC.

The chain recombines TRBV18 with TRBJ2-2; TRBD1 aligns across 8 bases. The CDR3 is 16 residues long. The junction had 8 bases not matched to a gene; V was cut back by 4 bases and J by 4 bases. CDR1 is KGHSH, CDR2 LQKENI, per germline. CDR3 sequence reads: CASSLQGVPSTGELFF. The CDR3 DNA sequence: TGTGCCAGCTCACTACAGGGGGTCCCGAGCACCGGGGAGCTGTTTTTT.

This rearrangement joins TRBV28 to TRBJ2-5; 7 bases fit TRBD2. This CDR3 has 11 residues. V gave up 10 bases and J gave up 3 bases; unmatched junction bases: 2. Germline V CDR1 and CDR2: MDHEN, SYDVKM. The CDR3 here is CAIRGEETQYF. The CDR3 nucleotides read TGTGCCATCCGGGGGGAAGAGACCCAGTACTTC.

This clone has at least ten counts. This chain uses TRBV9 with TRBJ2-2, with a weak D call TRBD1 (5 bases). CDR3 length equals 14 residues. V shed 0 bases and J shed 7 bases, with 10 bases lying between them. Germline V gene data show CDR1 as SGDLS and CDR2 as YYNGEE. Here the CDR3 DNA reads TGTGCCAGCAGCGTAGTAGGGGTTGGCGGGGAGCTGTTTTTT. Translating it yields CASSVVGVGGELFF.